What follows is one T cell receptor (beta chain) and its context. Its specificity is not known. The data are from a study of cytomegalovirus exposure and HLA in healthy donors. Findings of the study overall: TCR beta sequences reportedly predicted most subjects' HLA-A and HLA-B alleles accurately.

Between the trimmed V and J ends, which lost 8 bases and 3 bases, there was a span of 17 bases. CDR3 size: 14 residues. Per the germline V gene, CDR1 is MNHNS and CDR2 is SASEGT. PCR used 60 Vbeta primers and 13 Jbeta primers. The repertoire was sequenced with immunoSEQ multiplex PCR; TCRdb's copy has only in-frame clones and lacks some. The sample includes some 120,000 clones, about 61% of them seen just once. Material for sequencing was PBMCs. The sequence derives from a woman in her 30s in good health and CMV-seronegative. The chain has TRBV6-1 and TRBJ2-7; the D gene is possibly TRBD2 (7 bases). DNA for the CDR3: TGTGCCAGCGCTTACTCGAGGGGGGGCTACGAGCAGTACTTC. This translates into CASAYSRGGYEQYF.